This entry is about one TCR beta chain. This sample was included in a study of response to subunit inactivated influenza vaccine. TCRdb analysed the RT-PCR reads with MiXCR anew, one entry per CDR3 protein. The sample has about 700,000 distinct CDR3 sequences, over 11% seen once. The receptor was isolated from a man aged 50 to 59 who received an inactivated influenza vaccine. The specimen was PBMCs from blood, collected 14 to 15 days before vaccination.

The CDR3 DNA sequence: TGTGCCAGCAGTCCGACAGGGTTTGGCTACACCTTC. It yields the protein CASSPTGFGYTF. V gene TRBV12-3 or TRBV12-4 combines with J gene TRBJ1-2; 7 positions match TRBD1. The CDR3 loop spans 12 amino acids. After removal of 5 bases from V and 7 bases from J, the junction contained 4 bases not matched to a gene.